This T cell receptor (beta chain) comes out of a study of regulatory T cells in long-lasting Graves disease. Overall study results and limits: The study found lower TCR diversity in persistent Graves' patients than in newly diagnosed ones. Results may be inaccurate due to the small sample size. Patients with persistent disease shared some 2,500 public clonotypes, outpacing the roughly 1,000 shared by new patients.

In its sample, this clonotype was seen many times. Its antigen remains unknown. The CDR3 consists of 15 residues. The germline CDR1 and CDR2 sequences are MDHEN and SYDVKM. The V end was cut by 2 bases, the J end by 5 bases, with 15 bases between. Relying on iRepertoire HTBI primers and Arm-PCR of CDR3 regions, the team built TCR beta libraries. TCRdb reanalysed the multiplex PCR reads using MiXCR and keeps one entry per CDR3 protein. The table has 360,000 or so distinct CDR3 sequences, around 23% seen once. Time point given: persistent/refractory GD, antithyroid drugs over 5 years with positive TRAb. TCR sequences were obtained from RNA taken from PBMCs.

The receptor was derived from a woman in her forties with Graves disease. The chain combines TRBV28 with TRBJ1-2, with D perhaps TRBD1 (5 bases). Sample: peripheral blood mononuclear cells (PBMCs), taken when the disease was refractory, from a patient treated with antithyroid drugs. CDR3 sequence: CASSLGTGPVYGYTF. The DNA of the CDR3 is TGTGCCAGCAGTTTAGGAACAGGCCCAGTTTATGGCTACACCTTC.